Following are 10 T cell receptor beta chains from one sample sequenced in a study of blood T cell repertoires in COVID-19. Sequenced by immunoSEQ multiplex PCR; TCRdb stores in-frame clones only, minus some. The table lists almost 400,000 clones, around 87% of them singletons. The sample comprised PBMCs or T cells enriched from blood (not recorded which). The origin of the receptors is a woman younger than 45 with acute COVID-19.

The chain has TRBV28 and TRBJ2-3; 10 positions match TRBD1. The CDR3 has 19 amino acids. In germline, CDR1 is MDHEN, CDR2 SYDVKM. V trimming: 4 bases; J trimming: 2 bases; junction bases outside the gene matches: 15. The CDR3 loop is CASSSPRDRGIYLTDTQYF. DNA of the CDR3: TGTGCCAGCAGTTCGCCCCGGGACAGGGGCATTTATCTCACAGATACGCAGTATTTT.

V and J are TRBV5-4 and TRBJ2-5, with 7 positions matching TRBD2. Unmatched junction bases numbered 8, after V lost 4 bases and J lost 5 bases. Germline V gene sequence: CDR1 SGHNT, CDR2 YYREEE (reference sequence). CDR3 length equals 14 residues. In nucleotides, the CDR3 is TGTGCCAGCAGCCAGCGGGGACGGCGGGAGACCCAGTACTTC. It specifies CASSQRGRRETQYF.

This clone was counted once. The V gene is TRBV24-1, the J gene TRBJ2-5, with a possible D match to TRBD1 (6 bases). The CDR3 spans 15 residues. The germline CDR1 and CDR2 sequences are KGHDR and SFDVKD. Deletions cut 3 bases from V and 4 bases from J, with 14 bases between. As DNA, the CDR3 is TGTGCCACCAGTGATACCGCAGGGGACGGAGAGACCCAGTACTTC. Translated: CATSDTAGDGETQYF.

This rearrangement joins TRBV3-1 (or the pseudogene TRBV3-2) to TRBJ2-7, with TRBD1 identical over 9 bases. Germline V gives CDR1 LGHDT, CDR2 YNNKEL (reference sequence). This CDR3 region has 16 residues. The junction had 6 bases not matched to a gene; V was cut back by 0 bases and J by 3 bases. CDR3 sequence reads: CASSQDRDRALYEQYF. CDR3 nucleotides: TGTGCCAGCAGCCAAGATCGGGACAGGGCCCTCTACGAGCAGTACTTC.

In this sample, this clone turned up once. The CDR3 DNA sequence: TGTGCCAGCAGTTTATTCACCCTTGGGGCAGTCCTTAACTATGGCTACACCTTC. Amino acids: CASSLFTLGAVLNYGYTF. The chain carries TRBV27 and TRBJ1-2; tentatively, D is TRBD1 (5 bases). The V gene's germline CDR1 is MNHEY and CDR2 SMNVEV (reference sequence). The CDR3 sequence is 18 residues long. V dropped 1 base and J dropped 1 base, with 19 bases sitting between them.

CDR3 region: CAISSLAGGPQNTYNEQFF. The CDR3 nucleotides read TGTGCCATCAGTTCCCTAGCGGGGGGGCCCCAAAATACCTACAATGAGCAGTTCTTC. This chain joins TRBV10-3 and TRBJ2-1, with TRBD2 matching 12 bases. CDR1 ENHRY and CDR2 SYGVKD come from the germline V gene. The junction had 13 bases not matched to a gene; V was cut back by 5 bases and J by 2 bases. The CDR3 extends over 19 amino acids.

The rearrangement uses TRBV6-1 and TRBJ1-2; 7 bases map to TRBD1. The germline V gene has CDR1 MNHNS and CDR2 SASEGT. This CDR3 comprises 16 residues. V was clipped by 2 bases and J by 5 bases; unmatched bases: 11. CDR3 amino acids: CASSELGAQGLYGYTF. The CDR3 coding sequence is TGTGCCAGCAGTGAATTGGGGGCACAGGGGCTATATGGCTACACCTTC.

V is TRBV7-9 and J is TRBJ2-7, with a possible D match to TRBD2 (6 bases). V lost 7 bases, J lost 1 base, and 14 bases lay in between. Germline V gene data show CDR1 as SEHNR and CDR2 as FQNEAQ (reference sequence). CDR3 length: 14 residues. The CDR3 loop is CASNGDLRSYEQYF. The CDR3 DNA reads as TGTGCCAGCAACGGGGACTTGCGATCCTACGAGCAGTACTTC.

The V call is TRBV18, the J call TRBJ1-1; 7 positions agree with TRBD1. Germline V gene data show CDR1 as KGHSH and CDR2 as LQKENI. After removal of 1 base from V and 4 bases from J, the junction contained 9 bases not matched to a gene. The CDR3 is 16 amino acids. CDR3 sequence: CASSPLEGAFSTEAFF. The CDR3 nucleotides read TGTGCCAGCTCACCACTGGAGGGGGCTTTCAGCACTGAAGCTTTCTTT.

The CDR3 DNA reads TGTGCCAGCAGCTGGGGGGGACAGGTTGGCAATCAGCCCCAGCATTTT. Its protein product is CASSWGGQVGNQPQHF. The rearrangement joins TRBV5-6 to TRBJ1-5, with 8 positions matching TRBD1. Trimming took 3 bases from V and 2 from J; bases not matched to a gene: 7. This CDR3 contains 16 residues. CDR1 and CDR2 (germline): SGHDT, YYEEEE.